This TCR beta chain was observed in a study of radiotherapy plus CTLA-4 blockade in lung cancer. As for the study in general: About 17% of enrolled patients responded objectively, and about 30% had disease control.

Those with chemo-refractory metastatic non-small-cell lung cancer were treated with focal radiation combined with CTLA-4 blockade using ipilimumab. Trimming took 3 bases from V and 0 from J; bases not matched to a gene: 5. The length of the CDR3 is 17 residues. Germline lookup yields CDR1 MNHEY and CDR2 SMNVEV (reference sequence). The data were produced by immunoSEQ multiplex PCR, yet TCRdb's version contains in-frame clones alone and is incomplete. The sample lists approximately 95,000 clones, approximately 78% occurring once. The sample consisted of peripheral blood, taken from a patient treated with radiotherapy plus ipilimumab. This receptor was obtained from a human donor with non-small cell lung cancer who had a partial response to radiotherapy plus ipilimumab. The J gene is TRBJ2-2, the V gene TRBV27, with 9 bases that match TRBD2. The CDR3 DNA reads TGTGCCAGCAGTTTTTTGGGACTAGCCGCGAACACCGGGGAGCTGTTTTTT. It encodes CASSFLGLAANTGELFF.